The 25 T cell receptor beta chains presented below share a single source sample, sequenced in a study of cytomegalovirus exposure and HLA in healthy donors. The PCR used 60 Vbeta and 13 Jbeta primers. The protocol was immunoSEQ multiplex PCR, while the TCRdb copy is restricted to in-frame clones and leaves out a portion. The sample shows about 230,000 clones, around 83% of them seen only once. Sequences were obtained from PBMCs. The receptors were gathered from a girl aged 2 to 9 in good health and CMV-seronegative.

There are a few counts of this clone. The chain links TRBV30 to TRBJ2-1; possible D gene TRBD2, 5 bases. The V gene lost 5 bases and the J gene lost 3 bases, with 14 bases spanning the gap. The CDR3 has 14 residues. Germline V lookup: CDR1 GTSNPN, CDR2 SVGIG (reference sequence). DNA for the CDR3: TGTGCCTGGGGGAGTGGGGTCAACTACAATGAGCAGTTCTTC. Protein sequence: CAWGSGVNYNEQFF.

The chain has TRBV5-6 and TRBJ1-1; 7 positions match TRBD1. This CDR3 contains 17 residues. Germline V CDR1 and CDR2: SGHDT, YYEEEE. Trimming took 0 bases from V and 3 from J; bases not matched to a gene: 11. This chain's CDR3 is CASSLVRGREEHTEAFF. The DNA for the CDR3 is TGTGCCAGCAGCTTGGTGAGGGGGCGCGAAGAGCACACTGAAGCTTTCTTT.

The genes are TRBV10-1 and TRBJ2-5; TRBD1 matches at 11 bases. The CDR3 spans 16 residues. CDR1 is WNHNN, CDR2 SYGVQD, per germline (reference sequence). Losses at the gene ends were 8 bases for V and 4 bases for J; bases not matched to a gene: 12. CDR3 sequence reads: CASPCPGTGGLETQYF. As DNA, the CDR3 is TGCGCCAGCCCGTGCCCCGGGACAGGGGGTCTAGAGACCCAGTACTTC.

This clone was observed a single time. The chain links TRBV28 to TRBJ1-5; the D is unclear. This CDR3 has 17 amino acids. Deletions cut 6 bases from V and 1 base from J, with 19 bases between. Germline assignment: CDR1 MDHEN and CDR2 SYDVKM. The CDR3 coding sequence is TGTGCCAGCAGCCTACCGCTAGCAGGAGGGAGCAATCAGCCCCAGCATTTT. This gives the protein CASSLPLAGGSNQPQHF. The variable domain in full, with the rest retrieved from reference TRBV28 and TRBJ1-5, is DVKVTQSSRYLVKRTGEKVFLECVQDMDHENMFWYRQDPGLGLRLIYFSYDVKMKEKGDIPEGYSVSREKKERFSLILESASTNQTSMYLCASSLPLAGGSNQPQHFGDGTRLSIL.

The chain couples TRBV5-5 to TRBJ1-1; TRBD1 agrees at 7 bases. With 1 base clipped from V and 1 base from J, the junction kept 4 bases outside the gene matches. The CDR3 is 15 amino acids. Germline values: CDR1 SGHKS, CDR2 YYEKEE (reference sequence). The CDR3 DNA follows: TGTGCCAGCAGCTTGATTAGACAGGGGAACACTGAAGCTTTCTTT. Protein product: CASSLIRQGNTEAFF.

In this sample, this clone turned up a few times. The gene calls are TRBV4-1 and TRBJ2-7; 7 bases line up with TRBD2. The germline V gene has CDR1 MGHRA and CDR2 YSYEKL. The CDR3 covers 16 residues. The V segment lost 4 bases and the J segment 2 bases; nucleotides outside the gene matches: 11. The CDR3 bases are TGCGCCAGCAGCCGTACAAGCGGGGCAATTACCTACGAGCAGTACTTC. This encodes CASSRTSGAITYEQYF.

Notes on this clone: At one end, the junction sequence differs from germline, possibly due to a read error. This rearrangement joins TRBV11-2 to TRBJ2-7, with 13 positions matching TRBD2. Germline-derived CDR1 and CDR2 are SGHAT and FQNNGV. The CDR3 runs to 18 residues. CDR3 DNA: TGTGCCAGCAGCTCCTTGACTAGCGGGAGGCCATCGCCCTACGAGCAGTACTTT. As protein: CASSSLTSGRPSPYEQYF.

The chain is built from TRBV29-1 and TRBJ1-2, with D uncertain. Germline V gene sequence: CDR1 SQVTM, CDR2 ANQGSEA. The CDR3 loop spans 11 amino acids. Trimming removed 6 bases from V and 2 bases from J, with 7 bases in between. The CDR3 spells CSVHQNYGYTF. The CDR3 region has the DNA TGCAGCGTACACCAAAACTATGGCTACACCTTC.

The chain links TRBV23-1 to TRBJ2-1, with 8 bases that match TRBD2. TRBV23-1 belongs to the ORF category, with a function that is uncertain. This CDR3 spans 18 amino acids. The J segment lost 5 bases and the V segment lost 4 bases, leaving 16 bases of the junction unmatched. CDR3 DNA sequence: TGCGCCAGCAGTCGCGACGATCCGGGACTAGTGTCCCACAATGAGCAGTTCTTC. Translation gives CASSRDDPGLVSHNEQFF.

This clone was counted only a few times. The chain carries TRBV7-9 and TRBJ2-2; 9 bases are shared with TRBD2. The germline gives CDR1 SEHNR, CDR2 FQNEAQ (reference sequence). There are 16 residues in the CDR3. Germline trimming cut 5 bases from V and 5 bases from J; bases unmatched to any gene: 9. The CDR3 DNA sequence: TGTGCCAGCAGCCTCCGCGGCCTAGCGGGGACCGGGGAGCTGTTTTTT. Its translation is CASSLRGLAGTGELFF.

CDR3 nucleotides: TGTGCCAGTAGTATATCTGAGGAGCTTTATAATTCACCCCTCCACTTT. It is translated as CASSISEELYNSPLHF. The chain carries TRBV19 and TRBJ1-6, with D uncertain. The V end lost 2 bases, the J end lost 4 bases, and 12 bases lay between the germline ends. Germline V CDR1 and CDR2: LNHDA, SQIVND (reference sequence). The CDR3 totals 16 residues.

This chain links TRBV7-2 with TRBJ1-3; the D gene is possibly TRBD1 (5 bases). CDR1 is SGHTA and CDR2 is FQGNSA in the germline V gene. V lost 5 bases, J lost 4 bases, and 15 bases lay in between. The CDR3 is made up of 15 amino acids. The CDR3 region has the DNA TGTGCCAGCAGCCCCCAGGGAACGGCAGGAAACACCATATATTTT. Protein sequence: CASSPQGTAGNTIYF.

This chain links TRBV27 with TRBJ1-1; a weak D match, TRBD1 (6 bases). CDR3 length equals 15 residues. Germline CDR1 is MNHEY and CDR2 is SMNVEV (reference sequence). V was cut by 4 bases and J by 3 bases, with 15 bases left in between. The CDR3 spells CASSSRDRWDTEAFF. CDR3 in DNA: TGTGCCAGCAGTTCGAGAGACAGGTGGGACACTGAAGCTTTCTTT.

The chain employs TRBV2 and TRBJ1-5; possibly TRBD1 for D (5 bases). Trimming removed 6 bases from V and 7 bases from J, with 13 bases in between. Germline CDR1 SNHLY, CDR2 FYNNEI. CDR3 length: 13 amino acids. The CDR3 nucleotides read TGTGCCAGCAGCCTGACAGCCTTGCAGCCCCAGCATTTT. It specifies CASSLTALQPQHF.

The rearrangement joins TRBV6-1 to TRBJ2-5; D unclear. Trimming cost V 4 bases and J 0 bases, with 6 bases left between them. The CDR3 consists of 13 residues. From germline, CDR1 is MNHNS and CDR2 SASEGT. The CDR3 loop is CASSGSNQETQYF. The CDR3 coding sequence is TGTGCCAGCAGTGGGAGCAACCAAGAGACCCAGTACTTC.

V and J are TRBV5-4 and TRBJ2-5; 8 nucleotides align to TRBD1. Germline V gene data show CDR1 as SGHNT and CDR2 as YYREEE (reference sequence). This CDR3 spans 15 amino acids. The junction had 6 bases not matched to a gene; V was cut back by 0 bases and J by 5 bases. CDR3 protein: CASSLARGRGETQYF. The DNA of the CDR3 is TGTGCCAGCAGCTTGGCCAGGGGGCGAGGGGAGACCCAGTACTTC.

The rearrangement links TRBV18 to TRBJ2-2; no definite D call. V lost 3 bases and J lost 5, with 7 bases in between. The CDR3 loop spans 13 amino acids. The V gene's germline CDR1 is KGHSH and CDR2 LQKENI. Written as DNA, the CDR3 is TGTGCCAGCTCACCCCGAGAGACCGGGGAGCTGTTTTTT. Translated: CASSPRETGELFF.

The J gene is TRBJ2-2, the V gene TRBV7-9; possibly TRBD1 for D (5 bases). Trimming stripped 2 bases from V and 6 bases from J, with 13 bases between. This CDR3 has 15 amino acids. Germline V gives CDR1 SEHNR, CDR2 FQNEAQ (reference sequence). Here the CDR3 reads CASSLTGLFPGELFF. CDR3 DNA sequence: TGTGCCAGCAGCTTAACAGGATTGTTTCCCGGGGAGCTGTTTTTT.

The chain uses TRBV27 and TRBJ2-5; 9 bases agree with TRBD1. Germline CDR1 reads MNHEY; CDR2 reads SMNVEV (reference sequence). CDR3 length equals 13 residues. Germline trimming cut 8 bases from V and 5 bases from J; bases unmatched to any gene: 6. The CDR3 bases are TGTGCCAGCGCACAGGGGGCCCAGGAGACCCAGTACTTC. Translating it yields CASAQGAQETQYF.

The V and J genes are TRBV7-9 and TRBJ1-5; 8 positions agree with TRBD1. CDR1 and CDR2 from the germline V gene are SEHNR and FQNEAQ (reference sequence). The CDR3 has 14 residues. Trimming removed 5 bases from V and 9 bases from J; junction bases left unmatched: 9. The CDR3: CASSTTGDLRPQHF. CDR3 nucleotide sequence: TGTGCCAGCAGCACGACAGGGGACCTACGGCCCCAGCATTTT.

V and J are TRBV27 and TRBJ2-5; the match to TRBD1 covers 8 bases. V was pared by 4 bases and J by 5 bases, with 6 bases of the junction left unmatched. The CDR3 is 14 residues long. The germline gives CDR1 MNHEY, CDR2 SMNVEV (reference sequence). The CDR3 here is CASSSAGGRETQYF. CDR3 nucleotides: TGTGCCAGCAGTTCGGCAGGGGGCAGGGAGACCCAGTACTTC.

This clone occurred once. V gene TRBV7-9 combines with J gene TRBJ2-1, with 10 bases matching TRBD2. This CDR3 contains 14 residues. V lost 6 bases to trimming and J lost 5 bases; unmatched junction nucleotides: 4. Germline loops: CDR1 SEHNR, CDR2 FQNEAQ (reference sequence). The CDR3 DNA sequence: TGTGCCAGCAGACCTAGCGGGAGTCACAATGAGCAGTTCTTC. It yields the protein CASRPSGSHNEQFF.

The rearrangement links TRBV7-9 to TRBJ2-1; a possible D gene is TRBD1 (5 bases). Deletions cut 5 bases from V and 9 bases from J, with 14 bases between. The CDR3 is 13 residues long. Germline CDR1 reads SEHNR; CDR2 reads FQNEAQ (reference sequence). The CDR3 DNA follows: TGTGCCAGCAGCCCCCAGGGCAACGGTGAGCAGTTCTTC. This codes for CASSPQGNGEQFF.

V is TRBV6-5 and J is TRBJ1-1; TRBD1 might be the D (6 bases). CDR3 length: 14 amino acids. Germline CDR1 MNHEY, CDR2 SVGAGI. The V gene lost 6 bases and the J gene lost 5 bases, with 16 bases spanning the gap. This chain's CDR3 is CASSSSGGWTEAFF. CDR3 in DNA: TGTGCCAGCAGCTCCTCGGGGGGCTGGACTGAAGCTTTCTTT.

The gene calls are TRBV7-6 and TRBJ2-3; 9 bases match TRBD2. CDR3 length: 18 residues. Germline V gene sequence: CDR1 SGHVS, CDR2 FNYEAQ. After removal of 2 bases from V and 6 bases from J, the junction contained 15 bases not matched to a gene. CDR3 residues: CASSLYPEGREGVDTQYF. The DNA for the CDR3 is TGTGCCAGCAGCTTATACCCAGAAGGGCGGGAGGGCGTCGATACGCAGTATTTT.